The next 8 T cell receptor beta chains were all read from a single sample in a study of blood T cells in healthy people across ages. PCR was performed a second time for 7 to 11 cycles using a sample-barcoded 5' primer and a J-beta primer mix. TCRdb passed the 5' RACE reads through MiXCR, listing each CDR3 protein once. The sample lists 1,800,000 or so distinct CDR3 sequences, about 39% seen once, with roughly 23% in the top ten. The sequenced sample consisted of blood. The receptors shown here come from a human donor in good health.

The rearrangement joins TRBV7-2 to TRBJ1-2, with 7 bases lining up with TRBD1. Germline V gene data show CDR1 as SGHTA and CDR2 as FQGNSA. The length of the CDR3 is 15 residues. Trimming took 0 bases from V and 8 from J; bases not matched to a gene: 9. CDR3 in amino acids: CASSLAPDREGGYTF. The CDR3 bases are TGTGCCAGCAGCTTAGCCCCCGACAGGGAAGGCGGCTACACCTTC.

This clonotype was seen a few times. The rearrangement joins TRBV4-1 to TRBJ2-7, with 9 nucleotides matching TRBD1. Germline CDR1 is MGHRA and CDR2 is YSYEKL. The CDR3 consists of 16 residues. V shed 3 bases and J 3 bases; nucleotides not matched to a gene: 9. The CDR3 DNA reads TGCGCCAGCAGCCAGATACAAGGACAGGGGATCTACGAGCAGTACTTC. This gives the protein CASSQIQGQGIYEQYF.

This chain's CDR3 is CATSRDLVNYGYTF. The CDR3, as DNA: TGTGCCACCAGCAGAGATCTGGTTAACTATGGCTACACCTTC. This rearrangement joins TRBV15 to TRBJ1-2; D gene ambiguous. CDR1 and CDR2 from the germline V gene are LNHNV and YYDKDF (reference sequence). This CDR3 is 14 amino acids long. Trimming took off 0 bases at V and 1 base at J, with 6 bases between the two ends.

Remarks on this clonotype: At one of its ends the junction is not consistent with the germline gene, which may arise from a read error. V is TRBV7-2 and J is TRBJ2-5; D might be TRBD1 or TRBD2, each matching 5 bases. There are 14 residues in the CDR3. Germline values: CDR1 SGHTA, CDR2 FQGNSA. The CDR3 sequence is CASGLGSGQGTQYF. The CDR3 nucleotides read TGTGCCAGCGGCTTAGGCAGCGGACAAGGGACCCAGTACTTC.

A few counts support this clonotype. The chain couples TRBV28 to TRBJ1-2, with 8 bases matching TRBD1. J lost 6 bases, V lost 8 bases, and 5 bases had no gene match. This CDR3 comprises 12 residues. Germline CDR1 MDHEN, CDR2 SYDVKM. The CDR3 here is CASVDREDGYTF. CDR3 DNA sequence: TGTGCCAGCGTGGACAGGGAGGATGGCTACACCTTC.

The chain couples TRBV10-3 to TRBJ2-1; D may be TRBD1 or TRBD2 (5 bases each). Germline V CDR1 and CDR2: ENHRY, SYGVKD. V dropped 4 bases and J dropped 10 bases, with 17 bases sitting between them. The CDR3 sequence is 14 residues long. CDR3 DNA: TGTGCCATCAGTGGAGGGGCAGGGATTTACGAGCAGTTCTTC. It yields the protein CAISGGAGIYEQFF.

The rearrangement joins TRBV5-6 to TRBJ1-3, with unresolved D. Trimming shortened V by 2 bases and J by 14 bases, and 17 bases separated the two germline ends. Germline CDR1 reads SGHDT; CDR2 reads YYEEEE. CDR3 size: 13 residues. The CDR3 is CASSFIWTDFLYF. The CDR3 DNA reads TGTGCCAGCAGCTTTATTTGGACGGATTTTCTATATTTT.

The chain recombines TRBV20-1 with TRBJ2-4, with D unclear. The tail of the sequence fits TRBJ2-7 better, so the J call may be wrong. Germline loops: CDR1 DFQATT, CDR2 SNEGSKA (reference sequence). This CDR3 is 10 amino acids long. CDR3 in DNA: TGCAGTGCTAGCTTGGACGAGCAGTACTTC. Its translation is CSASLDEQYF.